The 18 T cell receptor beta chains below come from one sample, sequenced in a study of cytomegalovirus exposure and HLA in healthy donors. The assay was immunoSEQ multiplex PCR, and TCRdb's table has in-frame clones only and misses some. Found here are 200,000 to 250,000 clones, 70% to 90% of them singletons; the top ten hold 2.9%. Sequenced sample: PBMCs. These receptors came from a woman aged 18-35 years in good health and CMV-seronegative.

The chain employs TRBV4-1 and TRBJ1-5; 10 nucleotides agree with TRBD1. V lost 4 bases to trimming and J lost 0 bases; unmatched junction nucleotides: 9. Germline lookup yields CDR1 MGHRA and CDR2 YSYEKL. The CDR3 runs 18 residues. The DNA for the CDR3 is TGCGCCAGCAGCCCAGTGGGACAGGGGTTTTATAGCAATCAGCCCCAGCATTTT. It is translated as CASSPVGQGFYSNQPQHF.

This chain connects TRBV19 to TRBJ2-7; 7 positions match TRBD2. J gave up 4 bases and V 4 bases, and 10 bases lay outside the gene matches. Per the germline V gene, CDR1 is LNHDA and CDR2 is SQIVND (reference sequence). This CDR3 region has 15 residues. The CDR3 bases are TGTGCCAGTAGTAACCTCCTAGCGGATCATTACGAGCAGTACTTC. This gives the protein CASSNLLADHYEQYF.

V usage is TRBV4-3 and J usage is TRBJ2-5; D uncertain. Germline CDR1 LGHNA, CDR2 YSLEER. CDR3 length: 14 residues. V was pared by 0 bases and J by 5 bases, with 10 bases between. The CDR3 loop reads CASSQEGLGETQYF. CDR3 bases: TGCGCCAGCAGCCAAGAGGGTCTCGGGGAGACCCAGTACTTC.

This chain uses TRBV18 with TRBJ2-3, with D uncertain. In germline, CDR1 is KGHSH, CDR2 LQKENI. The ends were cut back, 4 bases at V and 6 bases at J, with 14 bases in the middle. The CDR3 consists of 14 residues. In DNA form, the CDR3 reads TGTGCCAGCTCACGCGGCCCGAGAATGGATACGCAGTATTTT. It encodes CASSRGPRMDTQYF.

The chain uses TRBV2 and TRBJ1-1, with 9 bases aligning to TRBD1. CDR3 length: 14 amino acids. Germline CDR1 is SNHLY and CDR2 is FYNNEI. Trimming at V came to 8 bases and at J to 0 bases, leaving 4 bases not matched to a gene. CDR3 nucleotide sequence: TGTGCCAGCCATCGACAGGGGGTGAACACTGAAGCTTTCTTT. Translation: CASHRQGVNTEAFF.

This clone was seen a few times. Written as DNA, the CDR3 is TGTGCCAGCAGCTCCCAGACTAGCGCCTACGAGCAGTACTTC. It translates to CASSSQTSAYEQYF. The rearrangement uses TRBV5-4 and TRBJ2-7; 8 nucleotides match TRBD2. The germline CDR1 and CDR2 sequences are SGHNT and YYREEE (reference sequence). The V segment lost 3 bases and the J segment 2 bases; nucleotides outside the gene matches: 4. CDR3 length: 14 amino acids.

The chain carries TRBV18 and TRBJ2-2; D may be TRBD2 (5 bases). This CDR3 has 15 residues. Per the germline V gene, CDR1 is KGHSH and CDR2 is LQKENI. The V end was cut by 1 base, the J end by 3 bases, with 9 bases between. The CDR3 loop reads CASSPLAGDTGELFF. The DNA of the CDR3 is TGTGCCAGCTCACCACTTGCCGGGGACACCGGGGAGCTGTTTTTT.

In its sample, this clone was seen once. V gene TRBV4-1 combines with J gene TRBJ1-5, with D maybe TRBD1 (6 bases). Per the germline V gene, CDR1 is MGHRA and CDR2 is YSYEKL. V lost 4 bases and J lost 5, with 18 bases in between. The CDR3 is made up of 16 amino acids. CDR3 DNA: TGCGCCAGCAGCCCAGACCCAGGACAGCCGCATCAGCCCCAGCATTTT. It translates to CASSPDPGQPHQPQHF.

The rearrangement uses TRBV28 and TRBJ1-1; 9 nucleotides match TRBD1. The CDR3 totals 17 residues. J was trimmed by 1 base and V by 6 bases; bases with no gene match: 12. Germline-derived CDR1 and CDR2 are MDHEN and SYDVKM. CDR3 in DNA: TGTGCCAGCAGGATCACAGGGGGCGCGGCGGGGAACACTGAAGCTTTCTTT. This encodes CASRITGGAAGNTEAFF.

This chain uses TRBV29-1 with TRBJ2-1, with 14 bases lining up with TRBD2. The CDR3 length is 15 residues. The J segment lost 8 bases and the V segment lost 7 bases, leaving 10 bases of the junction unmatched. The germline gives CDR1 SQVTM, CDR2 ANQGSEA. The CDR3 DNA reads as TGCAGCGCCAACGCCGGGACTAGCGGGAGATATGAGCAGTTCTTC. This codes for CSANAGTSGRYEQFF.

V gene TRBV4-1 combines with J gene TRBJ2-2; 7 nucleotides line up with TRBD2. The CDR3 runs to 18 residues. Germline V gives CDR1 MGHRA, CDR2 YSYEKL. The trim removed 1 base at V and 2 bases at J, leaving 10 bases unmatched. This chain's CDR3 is CASSQGPGSGANTGELFF. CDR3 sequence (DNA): TGCGCCAGCAGCCAAGGCCCGGGGAGCGGGGCCAACACCGGGGAGCTGTTTTTT.

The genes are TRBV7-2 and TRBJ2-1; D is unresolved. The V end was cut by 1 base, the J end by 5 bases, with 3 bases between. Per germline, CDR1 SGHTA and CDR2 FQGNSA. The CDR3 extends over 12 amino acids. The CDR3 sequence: CASSLVNNEQFF. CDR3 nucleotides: TGTGCCAGCAGCTTAGTAAACAATGAGCAGTTCTTC.

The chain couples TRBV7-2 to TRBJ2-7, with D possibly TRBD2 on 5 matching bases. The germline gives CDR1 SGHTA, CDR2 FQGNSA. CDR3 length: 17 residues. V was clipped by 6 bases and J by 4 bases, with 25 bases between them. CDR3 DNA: TGTGCCAGCAGGTTACTTCTAGCCCCTACGGTCGGATACGAGCAGTACTTC. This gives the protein CASRLLLAPTVGYEQYF. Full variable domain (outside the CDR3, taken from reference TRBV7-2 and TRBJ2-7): GAGVSQSPSNKVTEKGKDVELRCDPISGHTALYWYRQSLGQGLEFLIYFQGNSAPDKSGLPSDRFSAERTGGSVSTLTIQRTQQEDSAVYLCASRLLLAPTVGYEQYFGPGTRLTVT.

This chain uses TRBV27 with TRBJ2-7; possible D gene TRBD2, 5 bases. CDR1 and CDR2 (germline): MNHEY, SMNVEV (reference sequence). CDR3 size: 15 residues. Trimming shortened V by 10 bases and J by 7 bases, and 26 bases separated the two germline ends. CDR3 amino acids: CATEDLDGGRFEQYF. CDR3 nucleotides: TGTGCCACCGAAGACCTGGACGGAGGACGGTTTGAGCAGTACTTC.

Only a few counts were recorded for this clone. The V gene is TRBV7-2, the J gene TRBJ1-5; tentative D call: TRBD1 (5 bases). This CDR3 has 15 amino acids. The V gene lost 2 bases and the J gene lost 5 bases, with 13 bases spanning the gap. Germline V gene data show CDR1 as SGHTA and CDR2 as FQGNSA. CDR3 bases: TGTGCCAGCAGCTTATATCAGGGTCGCGATCAGCCCCAGCATTTT. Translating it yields CASSLYQGRDQPQHF.

CDR3 nucleotides: TGTGCCAGCAGTGATTCACAGGGGGGGAACACTGAAGCTTTCTTT. The encoded protein is CASSDSQGGNTEAFF. The J gene is TRBJ1-1, the V gene TRBV25-1, with 8 positions matching TRBD1. Germline CDR1 reads MGHDK; CDR2 reads SYGVNS. With V trimmed by 3 bases and J by 1 base, 4 bases remained unmatched. The CDR3 is made up of 15 amino acids.

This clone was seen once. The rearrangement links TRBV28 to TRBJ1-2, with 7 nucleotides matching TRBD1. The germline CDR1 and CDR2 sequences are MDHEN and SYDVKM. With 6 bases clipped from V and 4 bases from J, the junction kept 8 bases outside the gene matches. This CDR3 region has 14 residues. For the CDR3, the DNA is TGTGCCAGCAGCCGCGGGACAGTCGTCTATGGCTACACCTTC. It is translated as CASSRGTVVYGYTF.

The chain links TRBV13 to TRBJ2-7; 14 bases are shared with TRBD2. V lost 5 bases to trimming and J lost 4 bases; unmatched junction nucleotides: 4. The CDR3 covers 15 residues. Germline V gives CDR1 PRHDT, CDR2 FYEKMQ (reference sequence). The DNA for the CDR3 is TGTGCCAGCAGCATGGGACTAGCGGGAGTGTACGAGCAGTACTTC. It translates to CASSMGLAGVYEQYF.